These 21 T cell receptor beta chains share one sample of origin, sequenced in a study of T cell clonality in common variable immunodeficiency. Some clones are missing from TCRdb's copy, which holds only in-frame ones; the method was immunoSEQ multiplex PCR. The profile covers fewer than 50,000 clones, none occurring a single time. Material for sequencing was peripheral blood mononuclear cells. These receptors came from a person aged 18 to 75 in good health.

This clone came up many times. Read data end 3 residues before the CDR3 end; the end is taken from the germline J gene. The chain has TRBV5-1 and TRBJ2-3; a weak D match, TRBD1 (5 bases). Germline CDR1 reads SGHRS; CDR2 reads YFSETQ. The CDR3 runs to 15 residues. V was cut by 2 bases and J by 2 bases, with 12 bases left in between. The DNA read from the CDR3 is TGCGCCAGCAGCTTTTCAGGGCGCCCCACAGATACG. It yields the protein CASSFSGRPTDT. The complete CDR3 reads CASSFSGRPTDTQYF.

This clone was counted many times. The read terminates 3 residues ahead of where the CDR3 ends, so the germline J gene completes it. The rearrangement links TRBV2 to TRBJ1-2, with 9 bases aligning to TRBD1. V lost 6 bases and J lost 5; bases outside the gene matches: 7. The CDR3 covers 14 residues. In germline, CDR1 is SNHLY, CDR2 FYNNEI. The CDR3: CASRVGQGGYGYTF. The sequenced CDR3 bases are TGTGCCAGCAGGGTGGGACAGGGCGGGTATGGC.

This clone is medium-sized. The read ends 3 residues before the CDR3 terminus; that terminus is restored from the germline J gene. The chain joins TRBV30 to TRBJ2-1; possible D gene TRBD2, 5 bases. This CDR3 contains 12 residues. Germline-derived CDR1 and CDR2 are GTSNPN and SVGIG (reference sequence). Deletions cut 5 bases from V and 9 bases from J, with 14 bases between. CDR3 amino acids: CAWGTTSFEQFF. The CDR3 bases that were read are TGTGCCTGGGGAACCACTAGTTTTGAG.

Many counts were recorded for this clone. Read sequence stops 3 residues before the CDR3 end, and the germline J gene provides the missing end. This chain uses TRBV14 with TRBJ1-1; D not resolved. The V gene lost 1 base and the J gene lost 0 bases, with 9 bases spanning the gap. The CDR3 sequence is 15 residues long. CDR1 is SGHDN, CDR2 FVKESK, per germline. The sequenced part of the CDR3 DNA is TGTGCCAGCAGCCAAGGGCGGGTTATGAACACTGAA. Translation: CASSQGRVMNTE. In full, the CDR3 reads CASSQGRVMNTEAFF.

Many counts were recorded for this clone. Coverage ceases 3 residues before the CDR3 finishes, and the germline J gene fills in the end. The same CDR3 can be traced to other DNA sequences in this sample. The chain carries TRBV19 and TRBJ1-1, with a weak D call TRBD1 (6 bases). The CDR3 sequence is 14 residues long. CDR1 and CDR2 (germline): LNHDA, SQIVND (reference sequence). V dropped 5 bases and J dropped 2 bases, with 12 bases sitting between them. CDR3: CASSFGQTNTEAFF. Partial CDR3 DNA: TGTGCCAGTAGTTTCGGACAGACTAACACTGAA.

The sample holds many counts of this clone. Read sequence stops 3 residues before the CDR3 end, and the germline J gene provides the missing end. The V gene is TRBV20-1, the J gene TRBJ1-5; D ambiguous. Trimming shortened V by 3 bases and J by 3 bases, and 9 bases separated the two germline ends. The CDR3 has 13 residues. In germline, CDR1 is DFQATT, CDR2 SNEGSKA (reference sequence). CDR3 in amino acids: CSASASINQPQHF. Partial CDR3 DNA: TGCAGTGCTAGCGCGAGTATCAATCAGCCC.

The sample holds many counts of this clone. Read sequence stops 3 residues before the CDR3 end, and the germline J gene provides the missing end. V and J are TRBV11-2 and TRBJ1-2; tentatively, D is TRBD1 (5 bases). The germline CDR1 and CDR2 sequences are SGHAT and FQNNGV. The V end lost 1 base, the J end lost 0 bases, and 6 bases lay between the germline ends. This CDR3 contains 14 residues. Partial CDR3 DNA: TGTGCCAGCAGCTTAGGGACAACTAACTATGGC. Protein sequence: CASSLGTTNYG. From start to end, the CDR3 is CASSLGTTNYGYTF.

At least ten counts were recorded for this clone. The read terminates 3 residues ahead of where the CDR3 ends, so the germline J gene completes it. J is TRBJ1-6 and V is TRBV7-8; TRBD1 is a possible D gene (6 bases). Germline CDR1 reads SGHVS; CDR2 reads FQNEAQ. The V end lost 0 bases, the J end lost 10 bases, and 16 bases lay between the germline ends. This CDR3 has 16 residues. This chain's CDR3 is CASSLARAGERSPLHF. CDR3 DNA, as far as it was read: TGTGCCAGCAGCTTAGCTAGGGCAGGGGAAAGGTCACCC.

Notes on this clone: Germline and junction disagree at one end, which may indicate a read error. The CDR3 extends 3 residues past the end of the read, so its final part is completed from the germline J gene. This chain joins TRBV7-4 and TRBJ2-3, with 11 bases aligning to TRBD2. This CDR3 contains 16 residues. Germline CDR1 SGHVT, CDR2 SQSDAQ. The chain's CDR3 is CTSTYGTGLAADTQYF. The CDR3 DNA, read in part, is TGCACCAGCACATATGGTACGGGACTAGCGGCGGATACG.

Ten or more counts support this clone. The missing CDR3 end, 3 residues past where the read stops, is filled in from the germline J gene. The chain is built from TRBV4-1 and TRBJ1-6, with 7 bases matching TRBD1. Germline CDR1 MGHRA, CDR2 YSYEKL. V was clipped by 1 base and J by 7 bases; unmatched bases: 10. This CDR3 is built from 17 residues. CDR3 protein: CASSQVPTGMVNSPLHF. CDR3 DNA, as far as it was read: TGCGCCAGCAGCCAAGTTCCGACAGGGATGGTAAATTCACCC.

This clone was found many times. Sequencing ends 3 residues short of the CDR3 end; the germline J gene provides the rest. V gene TRBV20-1 combines with J gene TRBJ1-2; D not certain. V lost 0 bases to trimming and J lost 2 bases, with 19 bases between them. This CDR3 region has 17 residues. Germline V gene data show CDR1 as DFQATT and CDR2 as SNEGSKA (reference sequence). CDR3 DNA, as far as it was read: TGCAGTGCTAGAGATCGATCCAGGCCCACGTCCAACTATGGC. Its protein is CSARDRSRPTSNYG. The whole CDR3 protein is CSARDRSRPTSNYGYTF.

This clone occurred many times. Read data end 3 residues before the CDR3 end; the end is taken from the germline J gene. The chain links TRBV5-1 to TRBJ2-1, with 13 bases that match TRBD2. J gave up 5 bases and V 1 base, and 9 bases lay outside the gene matches. In germline, CDR1 is SGHRS, CDR2 YFSETQ. The CDR3 loop spans 18 amino acids. The sequenced part of the CDR3 DNA is TGCGCCAGCAGCTTGAATCGCGGGACTAGCGGGAAGGACAATGAG. Its translation is CASSLNRGTSGKDNE. In full, the CDR3 is CASSLNRGTSGKDNEQFF.

This clone was observed at least ten times. The sequence runs out 3 residues before the end of the CDR3; the remainder is reconstructed from the germline J gene. This chain joins TRBV18 and TRBJ1-1; 8 bases fit TRBD1. Germline loops: CDR1 KGHSH, CDR2 LQKENI. With V trimmed by 5 bases and J by 3 bases, 11 bases remained unmatched. The CDR3 loop spans 16 amino acids. The sequenced CDR3 bases are TGTGCCAGCTCAAACCGACAGGGGAGATGGGACACTGAA. This codes for CASSNRQGRWDTE. In full, the CDR3 reads CASSNRQGRWDTEAFF.

This clone appeared many times. The missing CDR3 end, 3 residues past where the read stops, is filled in from the germline J gene. The rearrangement uses TRBV19 and TRBJ1-3, with 10 bases aligning to TRBD1. V was clipped by 4 bases and J by 2 bases; unmatched bases: 5. CDR3 size: 16 residues. Germline-derived CDR1 and CDR2 are LNHDA and SQIVND (reference sequence). This CDR3 is CASSTLGQGAGNTIYF. The part of the CDR3 DNA that was read is TGTGCCAGTAGTACCCTTGGACAGGGGGCTGGAAACACC. The full variable domain, in which reference TRBV19 and TRBJ1-3 provide the parts outside the CDR3, is DGGITQSPKYLFRKEGQNVTLSCEQNLNHDAMYWYRQDPGQGLRLIYYSQIVNDFQKGDIAEGYSVSREKKESFPLTVTSAQKNPTAFYLCASSTLGQGAGNTIYFGEGSWLTVV.

This clone was seen ten or more times. The read is 3 residues too short to cover the CDR3 end, so that end is filled in from the germline J gene. The chain recombines TRBV30 with TRBJ2-5; 12 bases are a match to TRBD2. Germline-derived CDR1 and CDR2 are GTSNPN and SVGIG (reference sequence). CDR3 size: 15 residues. Losses at the gene ends were 1 base for V and 5 bases for J; bases not matched to a gene: 5. The CDR3 bases that were read are TGTGCCTGGAGTGGAAGACTAGCGGGAGTTGAGACC. This translates into CAWSGRLAGVET. The full CDR3 reads CAWSGRLAGVETQYF.

This clone occurred many times. The read terminates 3 residues before the CDR3 end, so the remaining end is supplied by the germline J gene. This chain links TRBV6-2 or TRBV6-3 with TRBJ2-3; possibly TRBD2 for D (7 bases). This CDR3 comprises 15 residues. The V and J ends lost 3 bases and 3 bases respectively, with 13 bases between them. CDR1 MNHEY and CDR2 SVGEGT come from the germline V gene. The part of the CDR3 DNA that was read is TGTGCCAGCAGTTATGTAGGGGGGGGGACAGATACG. It is translated as CASSYVGGGTDT. The full CDR3 is CASSYVGGGTDTQYF.

This clone was seen ten or more times. Read sequence stops 3 residues before the CDR3 end, and the germline J gene provides the missing end. The chain uses TRBV6-1 and TRBJ2-1; perhaps TRBD1 as D (5 bases). The CDR3 length is 16 residues. Trimming took 3 bases from V and 2 from J, leaving 14 bases between them. CDR1 and CDR2 from the germline V gene are MNHNS and SASEGT. Incomplete CDR3 DNA: TGTGCCAGCAGTGATTCCAGGACATCCACCTACAATGAG. The encoded protein is CASSDSRTSTYNE. Given in full, the CDR3 is CASSDSRTSTYNEQFF.

The sample holds many counts of this clone. The CDR3 DNA, read in part, is TGTGCCAGCAGCTTAGCGCATTGGACTAGCGGACGTAATGAG. Translated: CASSLAHWTSGRNE. In full, the CDR3 is CASSLAHWTSGRNEQFF. The genes are TRBV7-2 and TRBJ2-1, with 10 bases identical to TRBD2. The read comes to an end 3 residues before the CDR3 does, leaving the germline J gene to fill in the end. This CDR3 region has 17 residues. Germline V gene data show CDR1 as SGHTA and CDR2 as FQGNSA. Germline trimming cut 0 bases from V and 7 bases from J; bases unmatched to any gene: 9.

This clone has at least ten counts. The read is 3 residues too short to cover the CDR3 end, so that end is filled in from the germline J gene. The V gene is TRBV20-1, the J gene TRBJ1-2; D is possibly TRBD1 (5 bases). Per the germline V gene, CDR1 is DFQATT and CDR2 is SNEGSKA (reference sequence). CDR3 length: 14 amino acids. The sequenced CDR3 bases are TGCAGTGCTAGAGAGGGGAGCGGGGCTAGTCGA. It is translated as CSAREGSGASR. The whole CDR3 is CSAREGSGASRYTF.

This clone was picked up many times. The read ends 3 residues before the CDR3 terminus; that terminus is restored from the germline J gene. The chain is built from TRBV28 and TRBJ1-4, with 9 bases identical to TRBD1. The J segment lost 7 bases and the V segment lost 6 bases, leaving 9 bases of the junction unmatched. The germline CDR1 and CDR2 sequences are MDHEN and SYDVKM. The CDR3 has 15 residues. CDR3 amino acids: CASSRFGTGSEKLFF. The CDR3 DNA, read in part, is TGTGCCAGCAGCCGCTTTGGGACAGGGTCTGAAAAA.

A note on this clone: The read comes to an end 3 residues before the CDR3 does, leaving the germline J gene to fill in the end. The chain is built from TRBV18 and TRBJ2-3; 7 positions match TRBD1. Unmatched junction bases numbered 13, after V lost 5 bases and J lost 2 bases. The CDR3 runs to 17 residues. Per germline, CDR1 KGHSH and CDR2 LQKENI. The sequenced CDR3 bases are TGTGCCAGCTCAATCAATTTCGGGACAGCCTCCACAGATACG. It translates to CASSINFGTASTDT. The complete CDR3 reads CASSINFGTASTDTQYF.